The next 26 T cell receptor beta chains were all read from a single sample in a study of human T cells and chemical hapten exposure. The authors' total RNA extraction used unfractionated whole blood. TCRdb processed the 5' RACE reads anew with MiXCR; each CDR3 protein has one entry. Here the sample spans 110,000 or so distinct CDR3 sequences, approximately 20% being singletons. The receptors stem from a human donor in good health.

The genes are TRBV11-2 and TRBJ2-2; D may be TRBD2 (6 bases). Trimming left V 3 bases short and J 7 bases short, with 18 bases between. There are 16 residues in the CDR3. From germline, CDR1 is SGHAT and CDR2 FQNNGV. CDR3 region: CASSFFERLVGGELFF. The CDR3 region has the DNA TGTGCCAGCAGCTTTTTTGAACGACTAGTTGGCGGGGAGCTGTTTTTT.

The chain joins TRBV12-3 or TRBV12-4 to TRBJ1-2, with D hard to call. Trimming removed 2 bases at V and 5 bases at J, with 12 bases between. The CDR3 covers 14 residues. The CDR3, as DNA: TGTGCCAGCAGTTTAAGGGTTCTTGGGTATGGCTACACCTTC. It translates to CASSLRVLGYGYTF.

The chain couples TRBV5-6 to TRBJ1-1; D might be TRBD1 (5 bases). The CDR3 is made up of 15 amino acids. CDR1 SGHDT and CDR2 YYEEEE come from the germline V gene. V was clipped by 2 bases and J by 6 bases, with 17 bases between them. The CDR3 here is CASSFETLGLAEAFF. The CDR3 DNA reads as TGTGCCAGCAGCTTTGAAACCCTGGGGCTTGCTGAAGCTTTCTTT.

This clonotype was seen more than once but under ten times. The chain uses TRBV6-5 and TRBJ1-1, with 8 positions matching TRBD1. The CDR3 is made up of 14 amino acids. After removal of 7 bases from V and 4 bases from J, the junction contained 8 bases not matched to a gene. Germline assignment: CDR1 MNHEY and CDR2 SVGAGI. The CDR3 nucleotides read TGTGCCAGCACTAAATTTCAGGGGGCCACTGAAGCTTTCTTT. This translates into CASTKFQGATEAFF.

CDR3 amino acids: CASSFEAGVAYGYTF. Here the CDR3 DNA reads TGTGCCAGCAGTTTTGAGGCGGGCGTCGCCTATGGCTACACCTTC. The J gene is TRBJ1-2, the V gene TRBV28; D is uncertain. Germline loops: CDR1 MDHEN, CDR2 SYDVKM. The CDR3 runs 15 residues. V was trimmed by 3 bases and J by 4 bases, leaving 15 bases between them.

This clonotype was found a few times. The V and J genes are TRBV19 and TRBJ2-1; 12 bases align to TRBD2. Germline values: CDR1 LNHDA, CDR2 SQIVND (reference sequence). This CDR3 has 15 amino acids. V lost 3 bases, J lost 7 bases, and 4 bases stayed unmatched. CDR3 region: CASSISLAGGNEQFF. The DNA of the CDR3 is TGTGCCAGTAGTATCAGCCTAGCGGGAGGGAATGAGCAGTTCTTC.

This clonotype has more than one count but fewer than ten. The rearrangement joins TRBV9 to TRBJ2-5, with no clear D. The CDR3 is made up of 13 amino acids. CDR1 SGDLS and CDR2 YYNGEE come from the germline V gene. V lost 0 bases to trimming and J lost 5 bases, with 8 bases between them. Written as DNA, the CDR3 is TGTGCCAGCAGCGTAGTTAGCCGGGAGACCCAGTACTTC. Residues: CASSVVSRETQYF.

The CDR3 reads CASTPGNEQYF. The CDR3 nucleotides read TGTGCCAGCACCCCAGGGAACGAGCAGTACTTC. The rearrangement uses TRBV12-3 or TRBV12-4 and TRBJ2-7; D may be TRBD1 (5 bases). The CDR3 runs 11 residues. V was clipped by 7 bases and J by 5 bases, with 9 bases between them.

This clonotype was detected only a few times. The gene calls are TRBV30 and TRBJ1-5; 8 bases line up with TRBD1. CDR1 is GTSNPN and CDR2 is SVGIG in the germline V gene (reference sequence). Germline trimming cut 3 bases from V and 6 bases from J; bases unmatched to any gene: 7. The CDR3 has 14 residues. CDR3 in DNA: TGTGCCTGGAGCGGACAGGGAGGGTTTCAGCCCCAGCATTTT. This sequence encodes CAWSGQGGFQPQHF.

This clonotype was recorded at least ten times. The chain carries TRBV9 and TRBJ1-6, with D hard to call. Trimming removed 5 bases at V and 7 bases at J, with 16 bases between. The CDR3 length is 15 residues. Per germline, CDR1 SGDLS and CDR2 YYNGEE. CDR3 amino acids: CASRPGTGNNSPLHF. The CDR3 DNA is TGTGCCAGCAGACCTGGTACGGGGAACAATTCACCCCTCCACTTT.

The rearrangement joins TRBV29-1 to TRBJ1-2; D is unresolved. CDR3 size: 13 residues. Per germline, CDR1 SQVTM and CDR2 ANQGSEA. Between the trimmed V and J ends, which lost 2 bases and 0 bases, there was a span of 7 bases. CDR3 bases: TGCAGCGTTGAACGGGGAGCTAACTATGGCTACACCTTC. This sequence encodes CSVERGANYGYTF.

The chain carries TRBV13 and TRBJ2-3; 7 nucleotides line up with TRBD2. The CDR3 has 15 amino acids. V was pared by 4 bases and J by 5 bases, with 9 bases of the junction left unmatched. Germline V gene data show CDR1 as PRHDT and CDR2 as FYEKMQ (reference sequence). CDR3 in DNA: TGTGCCAGCAGCTCGTGGGGGGGAGACGGAGATACGCAGTATTTT. Translating it yields CASSSWGGDGDTQYF.

This clonotype was observed a few times. This chain connects TRBV6-5 to TRBJ2-5, with TRBD2 matching over 7 bases. In germline, CDR1 is MNHEY, CDR2 SVGAGI. This CDR3 is 16 amino acids long. The V and J ends lost 1 base and 2 bases, in that order; junction bases with no gene match: 7. CDR3 amino acids: CASSYFPSGGQETQYF. In nucleotides, the CDR3 is TGTGCCAGCAGTTACTTTCCTAGCGGAGGGCAAGAGACCCAGTACTTC.

The chain couples TRBV5-5 to TRBJ1-1; TRBD1 matches 11 bases. This CDR3 region has 15 residues. The germline gives CDR1 SGHKS, CDR2 YYEKEE (reference sequence). V shed 6 bases, J shed 3 bases, and the junction held 7 bases outside the gene matches. The CDR3 sequence is CASKGQGEVDTEAFF. The CDR3 DNA reads TGTGCCAGCAAGGGACAGGGGGAGGTGGACACTGAAGCTTTCTTT.

This clonotype showed up just a few times. The genes are TRBV9 and TRBJ2-5; TRBD2 agrees at 7 bases. CDR3 length: 13 residues. J lost 5 bases, V lost 3 bases, and 4 bases had no gene match. CDR1 and CDR2 from the germline V gene are SGDLS and YYNGEE. CDR3 DNA sequence: TGTGCCAGCAGCGCGAGTAGCGGGGAGACCCAGTACTTC. Translating it yields CASSASSGETQYF.

The V and J genes are TRBV28 and TRBJ1-1, with D unresolved. The CDR3 totals 18 residues. Germline CDR1 reads MDHEN; CDR2 reads SYDVKM. V lost 2 bases, J lost 5 bases, and 24 bases lay in between. The CDR3 DNA reads TGTGCCAGCAGTTTACCATCATACCGCCGCGGGTACCAAACTGAAGCTTTCTTT. Its protein is CASSLPSYRRGYQTEAFF.

V is TRBV10-2 and J is TRBJ2-2; no clear D. Trimming pared 0 bases from V and 6 bases from J, leaving 14 bases between. Germline-derived CDR1 and CDR2 are WSHSY and SAAADI. This CDR3 has 16 residues. CDR3: CASSESTALTPGELFF. The CDR3 coding sequence is TGCGCCAGCAGTGAGTCGACGGCCCTAACGCCCGGGGAGCTGTTTTTT.

The chain uses TRBV12-5 and TRBJ1-5, with D uncertain. Germline V CDR1 and CDR2: LGHNT, FRNRAP. The germline V and J ends were trimmed by 1 base and 2 bases, with 6 bases remaining between them. The CDR3 runs to 14 residues. The CDR3: CASGLGWGNQPQHF. As DNA, the CDR3 is TGTGCTAGTGGTTTGGGTTGGGGCAATCAGCCCCAGCATTTT.

CDR3 protein: CASSGTASYEQYF. DNA for the CDR3: TGTGCCAGTAGCGGGACAGCATCCTACGAGCAGTACTTC. The V gene is TRBV19, the J gene TRBJ2-7; TRBD1 matches 7 bases. With 6 bases clipped from V and 1 base from J, the junction kept 3 bases outside the gene matches. This CDR3 has 13 residues. CDR1 is LNHDA, CDR2 SQIVND, per germline (reference sequence).

The V and J genes are TRBV2 and TRBJ1-5; D remains ambiguous. The CDR3 covers 12 residues. Germline V lookup: CDR1 SNHLY, CDR2 FYNNEI. V was clipped by 4 bases and J by 7 bases, with 8 bases between them. CDR3 nucleotide sequence: TGTGCCAGCAGTGGGGAACGGCAGCCCCAGCATTTT. Amino acid sequence: CASSGERQPQHF.

This clonotype was counted a few times. The chain's CDR3 is CASSSGATTIAGTDTQYF. The CDR3 region has the DNA TGTGCCAGCAGCTCGGGGGCCACGACGATAGCGGGAACAGATACGCAGTATTTT. The chain joins TRBV7-2 to TRBJ2-3; 8 nucleotides agree with TRBD2. The CDR3 contains 18 residues. Germline CDR1 SGHTA, CDR2 FQGNSA. V shed 4 bases, J shed 3 bases, and the junction held 15 bases outside the gene matches.

This clonotype was counted between two and nine times. The chain combines TRBV12-3 or TRBV12-4 with TRBJ1-1; D unresolved. This CDR3 comprises 14 residues. The ends were cut back, 7 bases at V and 1 base at J, with 13 bases in the middle. The CDR3 DNA follows: TGTGCCAGCATTGCCCAAATCCAGAACACTGAAGCTTTCTTT. Its translation: CASIAQIQNTEAFF.

This clonotype was observed a handful of times. The CDR3 here is CASSHQGAGQEKLFF. The CDR3 DNA reads TGTGCCAGCAGCCACCAAGGAGCAGGGCAGGAAAAACTGTTTTTT. The V and J genes are TRBV16 and TRBJ1-4, with a weak D call TRBD1 (5 bases). This CDR3 is built from 15 residues. Looked up from germline, CDR1 is KGHSY and CDR2 is FQNENV. V was pared by 3 bases and J by 8 bases, with 16 bases between.

The genes are TRBV24-1 and TRBJ2-1, with 8 bases that match TRBD2. The V gene end was trimmed by 6 bases and the J gene end by 4 bases; junction bases not matched to a gene: 4. The germline V gene has CDR1 KGHDR and CDR2 SFDVKD. This CDR3 comprises 14 residues. The DNA of the CDR3 is TGTGCCACCAGTCGGGGGGGTAGTTACAATGAGCAGTTCTTC. Translated, it gives CATSRGGSYNEQFF.

This clonotype was seen at least ten times. The rearrangement uses TRBV20-1 and TRBJ2-1; D perhaps matches TRBD2 (6 bases). Deletions cut 6 bases from V and 0 bases from J, with 15 bases between. This CDR3 comprises 15 residues. From germline, CDR1 is DFQATT and CDR2 SNEGSKA (reference sequence). CDR3 loop: CSAAGLPYSYNEQFF. The CDR3 DNA reads TGCAGTGCGGCGGGACTTCCTTACTCCTACAATGAGCAGTTCTTC.

Details on this clonotype: One end of the junction varies from germline; a read error may be responsible. The V call is TRBV20-1, the J call TRBJ1-2, with TRBD1 identical over 8 bases. The CDR3 runs to 11 residues. Germline assignment: CDR1 DFQATT and CDR2 SNEGSKA (reference sequence). CDR3 DNA: TGCAGCACAACAGGGGGATTTGGCGACACCTTC. Encoded protein: CSTTGGFGDTF.